This T cell receptor beta chain derives from a study of CD4+ T cells in melanoma. This CDR3 comprises 15 residues. Germline CDR1 reads MNHNS; CDR2 reads SASEGT. Trimming took 0 bases from V and 6 from J, leaving 15 bases between them. Findings and limits, study-wide: CD8+ T cell, macrophage and B cell function reportedly correlated with neoantigen-specific CD4+ T cells.

Method: immunoSEQ multiplex PCR; TCRdb's copy keeps in-frame clones and lacks some. The data show about 50,000 clones, approximately 92% seen once. Note on this clone: Its specificity is unknown.

The chain combines TRBV6-1 with TRBJ2-7, with D possibly matching TRBD2 (6 bases). The sequenced material came from peripheral blood. This clonotype was obtained from a human donor with melanoma. This CDR3 is CASSEAFRGAPEQYF. In DNA, the CDR3 is TGTGCCAGCAGTGAAGCATTCCGCGGGGCACCCGAGCAGTACTTC.